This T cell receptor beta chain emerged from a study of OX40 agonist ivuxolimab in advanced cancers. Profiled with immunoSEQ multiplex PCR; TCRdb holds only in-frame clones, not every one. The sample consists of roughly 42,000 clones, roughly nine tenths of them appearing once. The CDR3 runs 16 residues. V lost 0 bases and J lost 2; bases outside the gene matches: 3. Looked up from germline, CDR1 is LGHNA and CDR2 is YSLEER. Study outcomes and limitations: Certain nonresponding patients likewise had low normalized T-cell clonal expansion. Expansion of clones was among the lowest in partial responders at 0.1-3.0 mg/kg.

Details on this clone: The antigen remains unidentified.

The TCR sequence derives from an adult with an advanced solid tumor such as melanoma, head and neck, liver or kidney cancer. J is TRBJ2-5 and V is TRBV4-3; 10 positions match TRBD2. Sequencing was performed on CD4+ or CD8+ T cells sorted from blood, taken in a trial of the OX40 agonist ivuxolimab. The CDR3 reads CASSQERTSGQETQYF. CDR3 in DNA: TGCGCCAGCAGCCAAGAAAGGACTAGCGGACAAGAGACCCAGTACTTC.